The entry below gives a single T cell receptor (beta chain) sequence along with its context. This specimen belongs to a study of technical replicates of blood from a few donors. The method was immunoSEQ multiplex PCR; TCRdb's version includes in-frame clones alone and lacks a portion of them. The sample has about 76,000 clones; 85% to 95% are singletons. What was sequenced was T cells isolated from PBMCs. The source is a human donor in good health.

Here the CDR3 DNA reads TGTGCCAGCAGCGCCGAGCGGGAGGTAGTGGGTGAGCAGTTCTTC. Its translation: CASSAEREVVGEQFF. J is TRBJ2-1 and V is TRBV9; 9 bases line up with TRBD2. The CDR3 has 15 residues. Germline CDR1 reads SGDLS; CDR2 reads YYNGEE. Trimming took 3 bases from V and 9 from J; bases not matched to a gene: 10.